This T cell receptor beta chain was sequenced in a study of spatial heterogeneity in lung cancer. J was trimmed by 5 bases and V by 0 bases; bases with no gene match: 6. The CDR3 is 15 amino acids. Germline V gene data show CDR1 as SGHRS and CDR2 as YFSETQ. This sample's time point: sample taken at primary tumor resection. Whole RNA obtained from tumor, nontumor lung or frozen PBMC underwent sequencing without sorting. TCRdb re-called the 5' RACE reads with MiXCR, one entry per CDR3 protein. The table shows tens of thousands of distinct CDR3 sequences, with around 15% occurring only once. The chain recombines TRBV5-1 with TRBJ2-7; the match to TRBD2 covers 9 bases. This sample comprised PBMCs, obtained at surgery. This TCR came from a male donor with early-stage non-small cell lung cancer. The CDR3 sequence is CASSLVSSGDHEQYF. The CDR3 DNA reads TGCGCCAGCAGCTTGGTCTCTAGCGGGGACCACGAGCAGTACTTC.